This TCR beta chain stems from a study of CXCR3-negative and CXCR3-positive naive CD8 T cells. In preparing the TRB cDNA libraries, 5' RACE with UMI labels was used. TCRdb re-called the 5' RACE reads; every CDR3 protein appears as one record, without DNA. The sample holds 80,000 to 100,000 distinct CDR3 sequences. Naive CD8+ T lymphocytes were specified as CD45RO-CCR7+CD27+CD95-. Note on this clonotype: The antigen is not known.

This CDR3 region has 14 residues. CDR1 LNHDA and CDR2 SQIVND come from the germline V gene (reference sequence). Findings and caveats of the study: In CXCR3-positive naive cells, the TRB CDR3s were more hydrophobic than in CXCR3-negative naive cells. Within a donor, both naive subsets shared TRBV-TRBJ usage, unlike memory cells.

The chain links TRBV19 to TRBJ2-1; TCRdb names TRBD1, which stays unverified in the absence of DNA. The sequence came from a human donor in good health. Some clones in this sample may be carry-over from other donors' samples. The sample was naive CXCR3+ CD8+ T cells from blood. Indicated subset: CD45RO-CCR7+CD27+CD95- naive CD8+ T cells expressing CXCR3 (TNR3+). The CDR3 spells CASTDTGTSNEQFF. The whole variable domain, filled in from reference TRBV19 and TRBJ2-1, reads DGGITQSPKYLFRKEGQNVTLSCEQNLNHDAMYWYRQDPGQGLRLIYYSQIVNDFQKGDIAEGYSVSREKKESFPLTVTSAQKNPTAFYLCASTDTGTSNEQFFGPGTRLTVL.